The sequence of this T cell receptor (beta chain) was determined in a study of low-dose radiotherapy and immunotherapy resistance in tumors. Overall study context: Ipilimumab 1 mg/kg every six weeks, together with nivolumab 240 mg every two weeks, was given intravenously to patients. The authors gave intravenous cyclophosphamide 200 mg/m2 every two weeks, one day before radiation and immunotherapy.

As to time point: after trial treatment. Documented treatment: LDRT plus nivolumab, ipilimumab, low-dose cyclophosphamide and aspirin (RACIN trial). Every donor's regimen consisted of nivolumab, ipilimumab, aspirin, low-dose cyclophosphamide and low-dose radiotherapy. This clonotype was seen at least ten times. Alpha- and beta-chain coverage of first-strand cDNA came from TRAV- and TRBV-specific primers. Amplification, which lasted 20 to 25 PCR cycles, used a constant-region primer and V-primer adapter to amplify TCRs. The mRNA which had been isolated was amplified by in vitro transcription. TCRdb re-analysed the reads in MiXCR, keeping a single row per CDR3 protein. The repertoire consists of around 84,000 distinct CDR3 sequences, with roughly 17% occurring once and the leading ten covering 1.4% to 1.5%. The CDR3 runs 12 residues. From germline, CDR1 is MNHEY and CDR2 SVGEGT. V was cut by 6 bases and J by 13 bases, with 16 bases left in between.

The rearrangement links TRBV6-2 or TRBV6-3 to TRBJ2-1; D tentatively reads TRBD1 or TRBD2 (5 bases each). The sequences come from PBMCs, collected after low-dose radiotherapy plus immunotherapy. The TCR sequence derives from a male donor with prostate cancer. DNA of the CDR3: TGTGCCAGCAGGAGACCCGGGACCGGACAGTTCTTC. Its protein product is CASRRPGTGQFF.